These 21 T cell receptor beta chains were sequenced from one sample in a study of cytomegalovirus exposure and HLA in healthy donors. Vbeta (60) and Jbeta (13) primers were used in the PCR. TCRdb keeps only in-frame clones here, not all; method: immunoSEQ multiplex PCR. The sample includes 150,000 to 200,000 clones, about 80% of them seen just once. Sequenced material: PBMCs. These receptor sequences come from a man between 18 and 29 years old in good health and CMV-seronegative.

V and J are TRBV27 and TRBJ2-5, with a tentative D call TRBD1 (5 bases). This CDR3 region has 13 residues. Germline lookup yields CDR1 MNHEY and CDR2 SMNVEV (reference sequence). Between the trimmed V and J ends, which lost 4 bases and 5 bases, there was a span of 11 bases. CDR3 sequence (DNA): TGTGCCAGCAGTTATCAGGGAACGGAGACCCAGTACTTC. Amino acids: CASSYQGTETQYF.

CDR3 DNA: TGCGCCAGCAGCAAGGGGGAGTACCAAGAGACCCAGTACTTC. It translates to CASSKGEYQETQYF. The rearrangement links TRBV5-1 to TRBJ2-5; a possible D gene is TRBD1 (6 bases). Trimming cost V 4 bases and J 0 bases, with 10 bases left between them. The CDR3 length is 14 residues. Germline V gene data show CDR1 as SGHRS and CDR2 as YFSETQ.

This chain uses TRBV7-9 with TRBJ2-2, with TRBD2 identical over 10 bases. CDR3 length: 16 amino acids. Unmatched junction bases numbered 9, after V lost 5 bases and J lost 6 bases. Germline V CDR1 and CDR2: SEHNR, FQNEAQ (reference sequence). The CDR3 sequence: CASSQILAGEPGELFF. CDR3 coding DNA: TGTGCCAGCAGCCAAATTCTAGCGGGAGAACCCGGGGAGCTGTTTTTT. Full variable domain (outside the CDR3, taken from reference TRBV7-9 and TRBJ2-2): DTGVSQNPRHKITKRGQNVTFRCDPISEHNRLYWYRQTLGQGPEFLTYFQNEAQLEKSRLLSDRFSAERPKGSFSTLEIQRTEQGDSAMYLCASSQILAGEPGELFFGEGSRLTVL.

J is TRBJ2-4 and V is TRBV5-1, with 9 nucleotides matching TRBD1. The V segment lost 5 bases and the J segment 6 bases; nucleotides outside the gene matches: 3. Germline-derived CDR1 and CDR2 are SGHRS and YFSETQ. This CDR3 spans 13 amino acids. The CDR3 DNA reads TGCGCCAGCAGTGGGGGACAGGGAAACATTCAGTACTTC. Encoded protein: CASSGGQGNIQYF.

The chain is built from TRBV7-2 and TRBJ1-5; D uncertain. The V and J ends lost 1 base and 7 bases respectively, with 14 bases between them. The germline V gene has CDR1 SGHTA and CDR2 FQGNSA. This CDR3 has 15 amino acids. The CDR3 reads CASSLVEGMGQPQHF. The CDR3 nucleotides are TGTGCCAGCAGCTTAGTAGAGGGCATGGGGCAGCCCCAGCATTTT.

The rearrangement uses TRBV28 and TRBJ1-2; D unresolved. The CDR3 consists of 12 residues. Trimming cost V 6 bases and J 5 bases, with 10 bases left between them. Per germline, CDR1 MDHEN and CDR2 SYDVKM. CDR3 loop: CASSREIYGYTF. The CDR3 region has the DNA TGTGCCAGCAGCCGCGAGATATATGGCTACACCTTC.

The genes are TRBV13 and TRBJ1-2, with D possibly matching TRBD1 (5 bases). The length of the CDR3 is 14 residues. Trimming stripped 5 bases from V and 0 bases from J, with 10 bases between. Germline CDR1 and CDR2: PRHDT and FYEKMQ (reference sequence). This CDR3 is CASSPQGTNYGYTF. CDR3 bases: TGTGCCAGCAGCCCCCAGGGAACTAACTATGGCTACACCTTC.

The rearrangement joins TRBV19 to TRBJ2-2; 7 bases map to TRBD2. Unmatched junction bases numbered 4, after V lost 1 base and J lost 2 bases. The germline CDR1 and CDR2 sequences are LNHDA and SQIVND (reference sequence). The CDR3 totals 16 residues. The CDR3: CASSIVGGSNTGELFF. CDR3 DNA: TGTGCCAGTAGTATAGTGGGGGGGAGCAACACCGGGGAGCTGTTTTTT.

V usage is TRBV19 and J usage is TRBJ2-3; D possibly corresponds to TRBD2 (6 bases). The ends were cut back, 8 bases at V and 5 bases at J, with 23 bases in the middle. The CDR3 runs to 16 residues. CDR1 is LNHDA, CDR2 SQIVND, per germline (reference sequence). The CDR3, as DNA: TGTGCCAGTTGGGGTTCTGGAGGGAGCGCGGAAGATACGCAGTATTTT. Residues: CASWGSGGSAEDTQYF. Together with reference TRBV19 and TRBJ2-3, the CDR3 gives the full variable domain: DGGITQSPKYLFRKEGQNVTLSCEQNLNHDAMYWYRQDPGQGLRLIYYSQIVNDFQKGDIAEGYSVSREKKESFPLTVTSAQKNPTAFYLCASWGSGGSAEDTQYFGPGTRLTVL.

This chain connects TRBV16 to TRBJ1-2, with 9 bases aligning to TRBD1. The V gene end was trimmed by 4 bases and the J gene end by 2 bases; junction bases not matched to a gene: 8. Germline V gene lookup returns CDR1 KGHSY and CDR2 FQNENV. CDR3 length: 16 residues. The CDR3 DNA sequence: TGTGCCAGCAGCCCTACAGGGGGCGTTTTCAACTATGGCTACACCTTC. Translation: CASSPTGGVFNYGYTF.

This clone came up once. The J gene is TRBJ2-1, the V gene TRBV7-2; possible D gene TRBD1, 6 bases. Germline CDR1 reads SGHTA; CDR2 reads FQGNSA. The CDR3 contains 15 residues. Trimming pared 5 bases from V and 4 bases from J, leaving 15 bases between. The CDR3 sequence: CASSLTGWAYNEQFF. The DNA for the CDR3 is TGTGCCAGCAGCCTTACAGGGTGGGCGTACAATGAGCAGTTCTTC.

The chain combines TRBV6-1 with TRBJ2-7; TRBD2 matches 7 bases. The CDR3 is 15 residues long. CDR1 MNHNS and CDR2 SASEGT come from the germline V gene. V shed 1 base and J 0 bases; nucleotides not matched to a gene: 3. In nucleotides, the CDR3 is TGTGCCAGCAGTGAAGGAGCGGGGACCTCCTACGAGCAGTACTTC. Protein: CASSEGAGTSYEQYF.

This clone is a singleton in its sample. This chain joins TRBV6-1 and TRBJ2-5; no reliable D call. Matching the DNA end better, TRBJ2-7 makes the J call doubtful. The germline V gene encodes CDR1 MNHNS and CDR2 SASEGT. CDR3 size: 11 residues. CDR3 residues: CASSEPNEQYF. The CDR3 coding sequence is TGTGCCAGCAGTGAACCGAACGAGCAGTACTTC.

J is TRBJ1-2 and V is TRBV18, with D unresolved. The germline V and J ends were trimmed by 1 base and 7 bases, with 13 bases remaining between them. Germline V gives CDR1 KGHSH, CDR2 LQKENI. The CDR3 is 14 residues long. CDR3 amino acids: CASSPRGSDLGYTF. CDR3 sequence (DNA): TGTGCCAGCTCACCACGGGGTAGCGATCTTGGCTACACCTTC.

This rearrangement joins TRBV9 to TRBJ2-2; D gene uncertain. Trimming took 5 bases from V and 0 from J, leaving 11 bases between them. Germline-derived CDR1 and CDR2 are SGDLS and YYNGEE. This CDR3 has 15 residues. The CDR3 DNA reads TGTGCCAGCAGTCTAGGTCTTGCGAACACCGGGGAGCTGTTTTTT. Translated, it gives CASSLGLANTGELFF. Drawing the rest from reference TRBV9 and TRBJ2-2, the complete variable domain is DSGVTQTPKHLITATGQRVTLRCSPRSGDLSVYWYQQSLDQGLQFLIQYYNGEERAKGNILERFSAQQFPDLHSELNLSSLELGDSALYFCASSLGLANTGELFFGEGSRLTVL.

The chain couples TRBV7-9 to TRBJ1-2, with 9 positions matching TRBD1. Germline-derived CDR1 and CDR2 are SEHNR and FQNEAQ (reference sequence). CDR3 size: 15 residues. With V trimmed by 4 bases and J by 2 bases, 5 bases remained unmatched. The DNA for the CDR3 is TGTGCCAGCAGCTCCGGGACAGGGCCGAACTATGGCTACACCTTC. Amino acid sequence: CASSSGTGPNYGYTF.

The chain couples TRBV28 to TRBJ1-1; weak D call: TRBD1 (6 bases). The V end lost 6 bases, the J end lost 6 bases, and 17 bases lay between the germline ends. The CDR3 spans 14 residues. CDR1 and CDR2 (germline): MDHEN, SYDVKM. The CDR3 spells CASSHRRAGAEAFF. CDR3 nucleotide sequence: TGTGCCAGCAGCCATCGTCGCGCAGGGGCTGAAGCTTTCTTT.

The V call is TRBV10-3, the J call TRBJ2-1; a possible D gene is TRBD1 (6 bases). The germline CDR1 and CDR2 sequences are ENHRY and SYGVKD. The CDR3 is 13 residues long. Trimming stripped 7 bases from V and 5 bases from J, with 12 bases between. CDR3 region: CAITGQTHNEQFF. CDR3 DNA sequence: TGTGCCATCACCGGACAGACCCACAATGAGCAGTTCTTC.

This chain links TRBV7-8 with TRBJ2-2, with D possibly being TRBD1 (6 bases). The CDR3 consists of 15 residues. Trimming shortened V by 4 bases and J by 2 bases, and 11 bases separated the two germline ends. Germline V lookup: CDR1 SGHVS, CDR2 FQNEAQ. The CDR3 loop is CASSYGTINTGELFF. The CDR3 DNA sequence: TGTGCCAGCAGCTATGGGACAATAAACACCGGGGAGCTGTTTTTT.

The DNA for the CDR3 is TGTGCCACCAGGACAGAAGAGACCCAGTACTTC. It codes for CATRTEETQYF. The chain joins TRBV6-6 to TRBJ2-5; the D gene is possibly TRBD1 (6 bases). Trimming shortened V by 10 bases and J by 3 bases, and 9 bases separated the two germline ends. CDR3 size: 11 residues. In germline, CDR1 is MNHNY, CDR2 SVGAGI (reference sequence).

This chain joins TRBV4-2 and TRBJ1-4; D may be TRBD1 (5 bases). The CDR3 runs to 15 residues. V lost 0 bases and J lost 8, with 13 bases in between. In germline, CDR1 is LGHNA, CDR2 YNFKEQ. The CDR3 sequence: CASSQDWQGREKLFF. In DNA form, the CDR3 reads TGTGCCAGCAGCCAAGATTGGCAGGGTCGGGAAAAACTGTTTTTT.